This entry concerns a single T cell receptor (beta chain). The sample is drawn from a study of blood T cell repertoires in COVID-19. CDR1 SGHAT and CDR2 FQNNGV come from the germline V gene. The V gene end was trimmed by 5 bases and the J gene end by 4 bases; junction bases not matched to a gene: 11. The CDR3 covers 17 residues. The repertoire was sequenced with immunoSEQ multiplex PCR; TCRdb's copy has only in-frame clones and lacks some. The data show some 180,000 clones, around 83% seen once. Source material: PBMCs or T cells enriched from blood (not recorded which). The rearrangement links TRBV11-2 to TRBJ2-1, with 10 bases matching TRBD1. The TCR originated in a woman between 40 and 55 years old in a cohort exposed to, infected with or recovered from COVID-19 (not recorded which). The CDR3 nucleotides are TGTGCCAGCAGCGTAACCACCGGGACAGGGGATTACAATGAGCAGTTCTTC. It specifies CASSVTTGTGDYNEQFF.